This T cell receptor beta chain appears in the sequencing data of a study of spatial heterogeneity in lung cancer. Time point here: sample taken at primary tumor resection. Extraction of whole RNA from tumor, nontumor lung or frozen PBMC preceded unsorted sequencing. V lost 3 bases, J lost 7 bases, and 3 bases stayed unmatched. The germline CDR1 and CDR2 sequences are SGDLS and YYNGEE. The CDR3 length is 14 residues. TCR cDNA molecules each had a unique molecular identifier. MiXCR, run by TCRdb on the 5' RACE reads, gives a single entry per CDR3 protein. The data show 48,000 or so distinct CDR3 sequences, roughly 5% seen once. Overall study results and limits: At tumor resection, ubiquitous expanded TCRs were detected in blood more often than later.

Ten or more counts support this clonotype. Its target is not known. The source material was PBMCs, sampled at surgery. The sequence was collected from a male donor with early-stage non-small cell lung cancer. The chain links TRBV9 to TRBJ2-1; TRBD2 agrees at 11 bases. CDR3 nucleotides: TGTGCCAGCAGCGGACTAGCGGGATTGAATGAGCAGTTCTTC. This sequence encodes CASSGLAGLNEQFF.